These 22 T cell receptor beta chains share one sample of origin, sequenced in a study of blood T cell repertoires in COVID-19. The method was immunoSEQ multiplex PCR; TCRdb's version includes in-frame clones alone and lacks a portion of them. This sample yields roughly 100,000 clones, of which about 85% are seen a single time; 3% to 3.5% belongs to the top ten. Sequenced sample: peripheral blood. Every receptor here comes from a man in his fifties in a cohort sampled during active COVID-19.

This rearrangement joins TRBV7-2 to TRBJ2-5; a weak D match, TRBD2 (6 bases). CDR3 length: 13 amino acids. The ends were cut back, 8 bases at V and 7 bases at J, with 17 bases in the middle. The germline V gene encodes CDR1 SGHTA and CDR2 FQGNSA. The CDR3 DNA follows: TGTGCCAGCGCCGGGACGGGGGAAGCGACCCAGTACTTC. Encoded protein: CASAGTGEATQYF.

The chain is built from TRBV19 and TRBJ2-1; 9 bases match TRBD2. CDR1 and CDR2 (germline): LNHDA, SQIVND (reference sequence). The CDR3 sequence is 17 residues long. Trimming took 6 bases from V and 8 from J; bases not matched to a gene: 17. The CDR3 region is CASRGQSGTSFSHEQFF. CDR3 bases: TGTGCCAGTAGAGGGCAATCCGGGACTAGCTTTTCCCATGAGCAGTTCTTC.

V usage is TRBV20-1 and J usage is TRBJ2-3; D gene uncertain. The V and J ends lost 4 bases and 7 bases respectively, with 6 bases between them. The V gene's germline CDR1 is DFQATT and CDR2 SNEGSKA (reference sequence). This CDR3 region has 10 residues. CDR3 bases: TGCAGTGCTAATGTAAATACGCAGTATTTT. As protein: CSANVNTQYF.

This clone was seen only once. The J gene is TRBJ2-3, the V gene TRBV14, with TRBD2 matching 9 bases. Germline V CDR1 and CDR2: SGHDN, FVKESK. There are 17 residues in the CDR3. J gave up 4 bases and V 0 bases, and 8 bases lay outside the gene matches. CDR3 sequence reads: CASSQDLPGGGADTQYF. The DNA for the CDR3 is TGTGCCAGCAGCCAAGATCTACCTGGCGGGGGGGCAGATACGCAGTATTTT.

V usage is TRBV9 and J usage is TRBJ1-2; TRBD1 is a possible D gene (5 bases). In germline, CDR1 is SGDLS, CDR2 YYNGEE. V shed 7 bases and J shed 1 base, with 14 bases lying between them. CDR3 length equals 14 residues. In DNA, the CDR3 is TGTGCCAGCGACCGGCAGGGCCTTAACTATGGCTACACCTTC. The encoded protein is CASDRQGLNYGYTF.

The rearrangement links TRBV10-1 to TRBJ2-6, with TRBD1 as a possible D gene (6 bases). The germline V gene has CDR1 WNHNN and CDR2 SYGVQD (reference sequence). The CDR3 sequence is 17 residues long. V gave up 7 bases and J gave up 1 base, with 17 bases separating them. For the CDR3, the DNA is TGCGCCAGCATTTCGACAGGAACGAAGTCTGGGGCCAACGTCCTGACTTTC. Its protein is CASISTGTKSGANVLTF.

This chain joins TRBV7-8 and TRBJ2-5, with 16 bases identical to TRBD2. The CDR3 extends over 17 amino acids. The V and J ends lost 5 bases and 5 bases, in that order; junction bases with no gene match: 8. CDR1 is SGHVS and CDR2 is FQNEAQ in the germline V gene. The CDR3 nucleotides are TGTGCCAGCAGCCGAGGGACTAGCGGGGGGGCAGGGGAGACCCAGTACTTC. The encoded protein is CASSRGTSGGAGETQYF.

This chain connects TRBV28 to TRBJ1-1; unclear D gene. Germline V gene data show CDR1 as MDHEN and CDR2 as SYDVKM. Trimming shortened V by 5 bases and J by 0 bases, and 4 bases separated the two germline ends. This CDR3 region has 12 residues. CDR3 region: CASSLMNTEAFF. The CDR3, as DNA: TGTGCCAGCAGTCTAATGAACACTGAAGCTTTCTTT.

The V and J genes are TRBV20-1 and TRBJ1-1, with D possibly being TRBD1 (6 bases). The ends were cut back, 3 bases at V and 7 bases at J, with 9 bases in the middle. Germline V gene sequence: CDR1 DFQATT, CDR2 SNEGSKA (reference sequence). The CDR3 consists of 11 residues. CDR3 bases: TGCAGTGCTAGTGAAGGGGGTGAAGCTTTCTTT. Its translation is CSASEGGEAFF.

The J gene is TRBJ1-1, the V gene TRBV3-1 (or the pseudogene TRBV3-2); D is ambiguous. V was shortened by 1 base and J by 4 bases, with 16 bases between the two germline ends. From germline, CDR1 is LGHDT and CDR2 YNNKEL (reference sequence). The CDR3 sequence is 16 residues long. DNA of the CDR3: TGTGCCAGCAGCCAAGCAGTATTGGGCTACGCCACTGAAGCTTTCTTT. It specifies CASSQAVLGYATEAFF.

The V and J genes are TRBV4-2 and TRBJ2-3; 9 nucleotides line up with TRBD2. The CDR3 contains 19 residues. Trimming cost V 1 base and J 4 bases; bases outside gene matches: 15. Germline V CDR1 and CDR2: LGHNA, YNFKEQ. CDR3 sequence (DNA): TGTGCCAGCAGCCAAGTACAAATATCTGGCGGGGGGGCCCCAGATACGCAGTATTTT. It translates to CASSQVQISGGGAPDTQYF.

This clone showed up just a few times. The chain is built from TRBV2 and TRBJ1-5; D possibly corresponds to TRBD1 (6 bases). Germline V lookup: CDR1 SNHLY, CDR2 FYNNEI. V gave up 6 bases and J gave up 9 bases, with 15 bases separating them. This CDR3 has 13 amino acids. The CDR3 sequence is CASSPTGQTPQHF. The CDR3, as DNA: TGTGCCAGCAGCCCCACTGGACAGACGCCCCAGCATTTT.

This clone was seen once. The chain recombines TRBV24-1 with TRBJ2-6; D perhaps matches TRBD2 (7 bases). The V gene lost 9 bases and the J gene lost 3 bases, with 11 bases spanning the gap. Germline CDR1 is KGHDR and CDR2 is SFDVKD. CDR3 length equals 14 residues. The CDR3 loop reads CATGGAGGANVLTF. CDR3 sequence (DNA): TGTGCCACCGGGGGGGCTGGTGGGGCCAACGTCCTGACTTTC.

This chain joins TRBV6-5 and TRBJ2-3; TRBD2 matches at 9 bases. The V segment lost 5 bases and the J segment 4 bases; nucleotides outside the gene matches: 7. This CDR3 spans 15 amino acids. The germline V gene has CDR1 MNHEY and CDR2 SVGAGI. This CDR3 is CASSLVSGGPDTQYF. CDR3 bases: TGTGCCAGCAGTCTTGTTAGCGGGGGTCCAGATACGCAGTATTTT.

This chain joins TRBV3-1 (or the pseudogene TRBV3-2) and TRBJ2-7; 9 bases align to TRBD1. Unmatched junction bases numbered 8, after V lost 3 bases and J lost 5 bases. This CDR3 has 15 amino acids. Germline V gene lookup returns CDR1 LGHDT and CDR2 YNNKEL (reference sequence). The CDR3 sequence is CASSQPGQGTDEQYF. In nucleotides, the CDR3 is TGTGCCAGCAGCCAGCCGGGACAGGGAACGGACGAGCAGTACTTC.

A word on this clone: The same CDR3 arises from other DNA sequences in this sample as well. The V and J genes are TRBV25-1 and TRBJ1-3, with no clear D. Trimming pared 9 bases from V and 3 bases from J, leaving 18 bases between. CDR1 is MGHDK and CDR2 is SYGVNS in the germline V gene. This CDR3 has 15 residues. CDR3 DNA sequence: TGTGCCAGTAGCCAACGAGGGTCCGGTGGAAACACCATATATTTT. It codes for CASSQRGSGGNTIYF.

V and J are TRBV1 and TRBJ1-4; the D call of TRBD1 is as the table states it, not checked on the DNA. TRBV1 is listed as a pseudogene. There are 16 residues in the CDR3. CDR3 DNA: TGCACCAGCAGCCAAGAAGGGGATTACGCTTATGAAAAACTGTTTTTT. It is translated as CTSSQEGDYAYEKLFF.

The genes are TRBV6-5 and TRBJ2-5; no clear D. The V end lost 9 bases, the J end lost 2 bases, and 16 bases lay between the germline ends. In germline, CDR1 is MNHEY, CDR2 SVGAGI. The CDR3 covers 14 residues. The CDR3 sequence: CASNVGGPQETQYF. CDR3 coding DNA: TGTGCCAGTAACGTGGGTGGGCCGCAAGAGACCCAGTACTTC.

As for this clone: Other DNA sequences in the same sample also yield this CDR3. The rearrangement links TRBV2 to TRBJ1-2, with 8 bases lining up with TRBD1. Germline V gene data show CDR1 as SNHLY and CDR2 as FYNNEI. This CDR3 has 13 amino acids. Losses at the gene ends were 6 bases for V and 2 bases for J; bases not matched to a gene: 2. CDR3 sequence reads: CASSGQGNYGYTF. For the CDR3, the DNA is TGTGCCAGCAGCGGACAGGGAAACTATGGCTACACCTTC.

This chain uses TRBV6-5 with TRBJ2-5; 8 bases are shared with TRBD1. This CDR3 is 14 amino acids long. After removal of 6 bases from V and 5 bases from J, the junction contained 8 bases not matched to a gene. Germline V gene data show CDR1 as MNHEY and CDR2 as SVGAGI. The CDR3 reads CASRFRGRWETQYF. In nucleotides, the CDR3 is TGTGCCAGCAGATTCAGGGGGCGTTGGGAGACCCAGTACTTC.

The rearrangement uses TRBV7-2 and TRBJ2-1, with unresolved D. CDR1 and CDR2 (germline): SGHTA, FQGNSA. Trimming stripped 6 bases from V and 6 bases from J, with 12 bases between. The CDR3 loop spans 13 amino acids. CDR3: CASRLTELNEQFF. Written as DNA, the CDR3 is TGTGCCAGCAGGTTAACAGAACTCAATGAGCAGTTCTTC.

CDR3 sequence: CASSETSGGLNEQFF. The CDR3 nucleotides read TGCGCCAGCAGTGAGACTAGCGGGGGGCTCAATGAGCAGTTCTTC. This chain links TRBV10-1 with TRBJ2-1, with 12 bases identical to TRBD2. V was pared by 2 bases and J by 6 bases, with 2 bases of the junction left unmatched. CDR3 length: 15 amino acids. The germline CDR1 and CDR2 sequences are WNHNN and SYGVQD (reference sequence).